The present T cell receptor (beta chain) was sequenced within a study of blood T cell repertoires in COVID-19. The wider study: Sources were T cells, B-cell-depleted T cells, or PBMCs; the material itself was cDNA or gDNA.

Per the original methods: Reference gene primer amplification gave nucleated cell count estimates. Generated by immunoSEQ multiplex PCR, the TCRdb table keeps only in-frame clones and is missing some. D and trimming were read from the DNA, whereas the V and J calls and clone size are those reported in that table. The sample contains approximately 190,000 clones, roughly 90% of which appear only once. Sample: peripheral blood. This TCR came from a man between 45 and 60 years old with acute or convalescent COVID-19.

CDR3 protein: CASSLGTGNGYTF. The CDR3, as DNA: TGTGCCAGCAGCTTGGGGACAGGGAACGGCTACACCTTC. V is TRBV7-9 and J is TRBJ1-2; 9 bases match TRBD1. CDR3 length: 13 residues. The germline gives CDR1 SEHNR, CDR2 FQNEAQ (reference sequence). The ends lost 3 bases at V and 8 bases at J; junction bases unmatched: 4.